The sequence of this T cell receptor (beta chain) was determined in a study of radiotherapy plus CTLA-4 blockade in lung cancer. The overall study: Patients showed objective responses in roughly 19% of cases and disease control in roughly 31%.

The CDR3 consists of 15 residues. Trimming took off 5 bases at V and 6 bases at J, with 17 bases between the two ends. Germline-derived CDR1 and CDR2 are SEHNR and FQNEAQ (reference sequence). The study, taken as a whole, reports: Blood saw expansion of tumor-derived TCR clones after radiotherapy plus ipilimumab.

The table came from immunoSEQ multiplex PCR; TCRdb's copy has only in-frame clones and leaves some out. Seen here are roughly 45,000 clones, almost 65% observed once, and the top ten hold approximately 17%. As for this clone: What it binds is not known.

This TCR derives from a human donor with non-small cell lung cancer who had a partial response to radiotherapy plus ipilimumab. V usage is TRBV7-9 and J usage is TRBJ2-1, with D maybe TRBD2 (6 bases). The sample here was peripheral blood, taken from a patient treated with radiotherapy plus ipilimumab. The CDR3 loop is CASSEDGTRRNEQFF. The CDR3 DNA follows: TGTGCCAGCAGCGAGGATGGGACTCGGCGCAATGAGCAGTTCTTC.